Sequencing of this T cell receptor beta chain was carried out in a study of T cells in Graves' hyperthyroidism and ophthalmopathy. In making diagnoses, clinical symptoms, serum thyroxine and TRAb, thyroid ultrasound and orbital computed tomography were all used. Amplified TCR beta CDR3 regions came from RNA transcripts. HTBI primers were used for first-round RT-PCR of the TCR CDR3. TCRdb called the multiplex PCR reads again in MiXCR, with one record for every CDR3 protein. The sample has around 350,000 distinct CDR3 sequences, around 25% seen once. The clonotype originates from a man aged 45-60 years with Graves' hyperthyroidism. The sequencing input was blood.

The CDR3 region has the DNA TGTGCCAGCAGCGCACAGTTAAACACCGGGGAGCTGTTTTTT. Translated: CASSAQLNTGELFF. The V and J genes are TRBV11-2 and TRBJ2-2; no definite D call. The V and J ends lost 5 bases and 2 bases respectively, with 9 bases between them. CDR1 is SGHAT and CDR2 is FQNNGV in the germline V gene. The CDR3 contains 14 residues. The full variable domain, its missing parts supplied by reference TRBV11-2 and TRBJ2-2, is EAGVAQSPRYKIIEKRQSVAFWCNPISGHATLYWYQQILGQGPKLLIQFQNNGVVDDSQLPKDRFSAERLKGVDSTLKIQPAKLEDSAVYLCASSAQLNTGELFFGEGSRLTVL.